This T cell receptor (beta chain) was sequenced during a study of cytomegalovirus exposure and HLA in healthy donors. Study details: Some 85 million unique TCRs, all from HLA-typed donors, were included in an early release of the data.

Germline lookup yields CDR1 GTSNPN and CDR2 SVGIG (reference sequence). Trimming stripped 3 bases from V and 0 bases from J, with 11 bases between. The CDR3 consists of 14 residues. In the PCR, 60 Vbeta and 13 Jbeta primers were used. The data were produced by immunoSEQ multiplex PCR, yet TCRdb's version contains in-frame clones alone and is incomplete. The data contain 75,000 to 100,000 clones, about four fifths of them singletons. The receptor was isolated from a man between 18 and 35 years old in good health and CMV-seropositive. The source material was PBMCs. V usage is TRBV30 and J usage is TRBJ1-1, with D maybe TRBD1 (6 bases). CDR3 amino acids: CAWRPQGMNTEAFF. CDR3 sequence (DNA): TGTGCCTGGAGGCCTCAGGGGATGAACACTGAAGCTTTCTTT.